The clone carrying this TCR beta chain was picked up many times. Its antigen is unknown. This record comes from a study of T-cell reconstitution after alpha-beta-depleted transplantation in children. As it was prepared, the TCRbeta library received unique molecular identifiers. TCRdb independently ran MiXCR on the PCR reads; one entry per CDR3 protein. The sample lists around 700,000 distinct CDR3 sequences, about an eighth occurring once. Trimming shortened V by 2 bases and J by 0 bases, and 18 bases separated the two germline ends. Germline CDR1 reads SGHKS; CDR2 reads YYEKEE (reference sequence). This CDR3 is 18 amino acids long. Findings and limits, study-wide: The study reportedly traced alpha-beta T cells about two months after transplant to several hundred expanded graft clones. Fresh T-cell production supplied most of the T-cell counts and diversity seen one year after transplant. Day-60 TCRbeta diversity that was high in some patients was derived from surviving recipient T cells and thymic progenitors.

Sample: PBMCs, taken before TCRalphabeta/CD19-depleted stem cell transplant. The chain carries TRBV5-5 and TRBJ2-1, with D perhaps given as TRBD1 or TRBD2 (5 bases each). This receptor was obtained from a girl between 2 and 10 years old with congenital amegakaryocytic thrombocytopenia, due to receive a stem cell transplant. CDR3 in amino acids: CASSFFRDPLSSYNEQFF. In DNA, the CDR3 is TGTGCCAGCAGCTTCTTCCGGGACCCCCTAAGCTCCTACAATGAGCAGTTCTTC.